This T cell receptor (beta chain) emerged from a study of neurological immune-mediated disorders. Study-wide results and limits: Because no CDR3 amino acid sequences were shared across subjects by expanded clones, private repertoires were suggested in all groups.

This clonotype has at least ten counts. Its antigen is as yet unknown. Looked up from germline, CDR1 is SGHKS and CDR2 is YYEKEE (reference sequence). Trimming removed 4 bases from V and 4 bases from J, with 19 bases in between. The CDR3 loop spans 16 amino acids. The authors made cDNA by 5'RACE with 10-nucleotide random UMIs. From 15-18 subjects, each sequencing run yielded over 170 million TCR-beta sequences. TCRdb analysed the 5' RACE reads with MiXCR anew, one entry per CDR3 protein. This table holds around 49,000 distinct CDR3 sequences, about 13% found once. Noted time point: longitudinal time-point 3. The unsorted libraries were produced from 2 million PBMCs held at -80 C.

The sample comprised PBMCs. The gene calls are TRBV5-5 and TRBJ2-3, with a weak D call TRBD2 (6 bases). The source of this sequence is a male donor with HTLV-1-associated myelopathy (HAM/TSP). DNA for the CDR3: TGTGCCAGCAGCCTAAATCCGGTTTTAGCGGCAGATACGCAGTATTTT. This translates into CASSLNPVLAADTQYF.